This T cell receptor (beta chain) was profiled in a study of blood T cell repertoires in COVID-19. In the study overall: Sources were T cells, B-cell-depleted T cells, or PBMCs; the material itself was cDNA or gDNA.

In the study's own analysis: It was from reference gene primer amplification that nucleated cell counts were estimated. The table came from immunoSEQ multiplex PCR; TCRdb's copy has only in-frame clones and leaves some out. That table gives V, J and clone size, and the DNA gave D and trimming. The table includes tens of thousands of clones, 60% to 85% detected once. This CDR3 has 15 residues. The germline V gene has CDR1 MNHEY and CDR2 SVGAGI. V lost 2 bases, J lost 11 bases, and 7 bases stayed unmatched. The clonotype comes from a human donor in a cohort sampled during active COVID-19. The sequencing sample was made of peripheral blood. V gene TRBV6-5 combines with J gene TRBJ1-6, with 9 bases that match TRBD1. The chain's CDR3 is CASSYDGTGSTPLHF. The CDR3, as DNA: TGTGCCAGCAGTTACGACGGGACAGGGTCGACACCCCTCCACTTT.